Given below is one T cell receptor beta chain in context. Its target is unknown. The donors formed part of the approximately 120-subject validation cohort, distinct from the approximately 640-subject first cohort. CDR3 length: 15 amino acids. V shed 0 bases, J shed 9 bases, and the junction held 4 bases outside the gene matches. CDR1 and CDR2 from the germline V gene are SGHNT and YYREEE (reference sequence). Clones were sequenced by immunoSEQ multiplex PCR, and TCRdb holds only the in-frame ones, with some missing. The table records some 140,000 clones, roughly 84% of them present only once. The sample belongs to a study of cytomegalovirus exposure and HLA in healthy donors. As for the study in general: The roughly 120 validation repertoires, a later analysis reported, used the same platform as the 550 to 700 repertoires from the first cohort.

Study conclusions and caveats: Reportedly, diagnosis of cytomegalovirus status by the classifier showed high specificity and sensitivity. Rarity held for most TCR sequences, but there were some public TCRs that occurred in many donors.

What was sequenced was PBMCs. The V and J genes are TRBV5-4 and TRBJ1-6; 9 bases agree with TRBD1. The sequence came from a human donor in good health. The CDR3 region is CASSLDGTGFSPLHF. The DNA of the CDR3 is TGTGCCAGCAGCTTGGATGGGACAGGGTTTTCACCCCTCCACTTT.